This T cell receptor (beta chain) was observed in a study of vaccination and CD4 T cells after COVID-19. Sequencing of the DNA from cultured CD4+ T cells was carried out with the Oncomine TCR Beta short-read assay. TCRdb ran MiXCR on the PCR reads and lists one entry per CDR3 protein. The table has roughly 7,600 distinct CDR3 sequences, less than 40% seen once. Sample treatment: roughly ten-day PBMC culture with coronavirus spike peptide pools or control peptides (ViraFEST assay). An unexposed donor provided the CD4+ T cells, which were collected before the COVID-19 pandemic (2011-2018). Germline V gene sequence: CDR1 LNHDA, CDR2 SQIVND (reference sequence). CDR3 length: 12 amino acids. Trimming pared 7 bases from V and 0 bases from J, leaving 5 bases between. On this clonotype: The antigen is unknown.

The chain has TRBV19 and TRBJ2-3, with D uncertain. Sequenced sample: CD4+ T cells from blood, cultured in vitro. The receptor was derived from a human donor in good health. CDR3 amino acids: CASMGSTDTQYF. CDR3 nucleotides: TGTGCCAGTATGGGTAGCACAGATACGCAGTATTTT.